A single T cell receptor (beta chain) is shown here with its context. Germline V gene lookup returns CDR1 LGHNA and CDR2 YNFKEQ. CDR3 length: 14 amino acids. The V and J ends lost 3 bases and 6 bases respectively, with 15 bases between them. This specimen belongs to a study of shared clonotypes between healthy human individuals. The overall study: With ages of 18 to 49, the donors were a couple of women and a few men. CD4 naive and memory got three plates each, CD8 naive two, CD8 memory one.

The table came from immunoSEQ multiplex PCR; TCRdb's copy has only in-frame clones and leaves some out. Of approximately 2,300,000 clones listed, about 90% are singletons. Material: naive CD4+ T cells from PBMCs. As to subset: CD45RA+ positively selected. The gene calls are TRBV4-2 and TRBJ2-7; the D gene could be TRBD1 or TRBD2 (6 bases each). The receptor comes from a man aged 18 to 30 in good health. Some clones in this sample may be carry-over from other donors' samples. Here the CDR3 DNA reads TGTGCCAGCAGCCAGAGGGGGGTGATCGGCGAGCAGTACTTC. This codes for CASSQRGVIGEQYF.